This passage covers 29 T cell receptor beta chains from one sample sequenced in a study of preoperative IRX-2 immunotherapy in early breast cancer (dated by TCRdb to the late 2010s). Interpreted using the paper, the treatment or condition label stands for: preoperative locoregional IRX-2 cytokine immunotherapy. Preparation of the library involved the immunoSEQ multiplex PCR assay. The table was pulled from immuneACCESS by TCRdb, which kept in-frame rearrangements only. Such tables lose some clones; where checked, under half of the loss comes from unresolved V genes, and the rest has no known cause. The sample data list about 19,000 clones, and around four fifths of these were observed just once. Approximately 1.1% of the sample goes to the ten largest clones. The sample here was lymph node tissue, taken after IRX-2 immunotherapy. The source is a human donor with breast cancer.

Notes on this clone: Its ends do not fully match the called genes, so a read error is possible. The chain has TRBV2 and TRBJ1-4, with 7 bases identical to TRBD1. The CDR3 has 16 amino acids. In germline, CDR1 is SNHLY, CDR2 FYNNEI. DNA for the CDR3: TGTACCAGCAGGACAGGAATTAAAGCAACTAATGAAAAACTGTTTTTT. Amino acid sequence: CTSRTGIKATNEKLFF. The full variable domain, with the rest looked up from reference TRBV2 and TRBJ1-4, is EPEVTQTPSHQVTQMGQEVILRCVPISNHLYFYWYRQILGQKVEFLVSFYNNEISEKSEIFDDQFSVERPDGSNFTLKIRSTKLEDSAMYFCTSRTGIKATNEKLFFGSGTQLSVL.

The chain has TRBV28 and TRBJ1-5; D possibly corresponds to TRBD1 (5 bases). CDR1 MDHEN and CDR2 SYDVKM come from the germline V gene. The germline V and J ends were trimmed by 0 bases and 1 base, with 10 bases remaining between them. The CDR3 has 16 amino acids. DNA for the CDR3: TGTGCCAGCAGTTTATGGGGCAGGGTGAGCAATCAGCCCCAGCATTTT. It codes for CASSLWGRVSNQPQHF.

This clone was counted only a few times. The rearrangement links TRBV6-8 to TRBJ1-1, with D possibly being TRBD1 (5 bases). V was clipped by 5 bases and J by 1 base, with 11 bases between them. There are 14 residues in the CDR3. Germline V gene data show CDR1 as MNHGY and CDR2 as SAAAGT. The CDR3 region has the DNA TGTGCCAGCAGTCACGGGGGGAGGAACACTGAAGCTTTCTTT. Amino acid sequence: CASSHGGRNTEAFF.

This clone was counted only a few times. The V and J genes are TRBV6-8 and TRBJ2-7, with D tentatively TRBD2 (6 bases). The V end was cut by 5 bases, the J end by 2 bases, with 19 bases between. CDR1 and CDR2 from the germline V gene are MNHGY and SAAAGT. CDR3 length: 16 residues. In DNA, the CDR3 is TGTGCCAGCAGTACAGTTACCTCGGGGAGGACCTACGAGCAGTACTTC. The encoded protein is CASSTVTSGRTYEQYF.

CDR3 region: CASSFLLAGGPIVTGELFF. CDR3 coding DNA: TGTGCCAGCAGTTTTCTACTAGCGGGAGGGCCAATTGTTACCGGGGAGCTGTTTTTT. The chain links TRBV6-8 to TRBJ2-2; 13 bases fit TRBD2. V dropped 4 bases and J dropped 5; count of bases not matched to a gene: 13. The CDR3 is made up of 19 amino acids. CDR1 MNHGY and CDR2 SAAAGT come from the germline V gene.

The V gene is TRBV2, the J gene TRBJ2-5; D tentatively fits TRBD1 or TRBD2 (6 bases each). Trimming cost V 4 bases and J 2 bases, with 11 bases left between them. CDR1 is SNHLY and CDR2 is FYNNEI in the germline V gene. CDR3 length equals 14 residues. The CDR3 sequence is CASSAGAVQETQYF. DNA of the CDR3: TGTGCCAGCAGTGCGGGGGCAGTACAAGAGACCCAGTACTTC.

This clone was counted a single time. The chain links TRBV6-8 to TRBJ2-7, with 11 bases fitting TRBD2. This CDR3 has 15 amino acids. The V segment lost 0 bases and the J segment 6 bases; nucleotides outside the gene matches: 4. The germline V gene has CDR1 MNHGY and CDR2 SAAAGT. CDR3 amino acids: CASSYSLAGGLEQYF. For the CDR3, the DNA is TGTGCCAGCAGTTACTCGCTAGCGGGAGGTCTCGAGCAGTACTTC.

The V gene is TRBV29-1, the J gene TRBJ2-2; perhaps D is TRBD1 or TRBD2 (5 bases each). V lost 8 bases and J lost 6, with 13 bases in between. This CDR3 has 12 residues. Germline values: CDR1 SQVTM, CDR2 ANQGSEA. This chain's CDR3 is CSFAPGPGELFF. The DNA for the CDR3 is TGCAGCTTCGCTCCGGGGCCCGGGGAGCTGTTTTTT.

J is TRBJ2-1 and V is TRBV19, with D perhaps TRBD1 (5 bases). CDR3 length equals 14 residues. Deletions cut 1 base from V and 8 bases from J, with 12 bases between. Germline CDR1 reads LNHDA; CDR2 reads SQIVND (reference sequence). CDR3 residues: CASSIAGNRYEQFF. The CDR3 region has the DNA TGTGCCAGTAGTATAGCAGGGAACAGGTATGAGCAGTTCTTC. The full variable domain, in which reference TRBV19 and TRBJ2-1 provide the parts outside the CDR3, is DGGITQSPKYLFRKEGQNVTLSCEQNLNHDAMYWYRQDPGQGLRLIYYSQIVNDFQKGDIAEGYSVSREKKESFPLTVTSAQKNPTAFYLCASSIAGNRYEQFFGPGTRLTVL.

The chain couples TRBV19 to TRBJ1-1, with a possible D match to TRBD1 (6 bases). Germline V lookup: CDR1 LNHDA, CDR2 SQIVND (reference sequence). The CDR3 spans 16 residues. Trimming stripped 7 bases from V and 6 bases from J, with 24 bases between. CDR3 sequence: CASTPLAGRGSAEAFF. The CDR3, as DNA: TGTGCCAGTACTCCACTCGCCGGGAGGGGGTCCGCTGAAGCTTTCTTT.

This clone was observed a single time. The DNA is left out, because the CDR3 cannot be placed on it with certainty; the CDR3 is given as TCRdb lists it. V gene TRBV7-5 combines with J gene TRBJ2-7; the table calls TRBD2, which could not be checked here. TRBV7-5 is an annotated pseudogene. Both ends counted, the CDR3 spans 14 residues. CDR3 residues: CASSFASGNYEQYF.

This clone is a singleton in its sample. CDR3 coding DNA: TGTGCCAGCAGTTTCCAGAGGGGAGGGGGCTACGAGCAGTACTTC. Its translation: CASSFQRGGGYEQYF. V usage is TRBV27 and J usage is TRBJ2-7; TRBD2 is a possible D gene (7 bases). In germline, CDR1 is MNHEY, CDR2 SMNVEV (reference sequence). V dropped 3 bases and J dropped 3 bases, with 15 bases sitting between them. CDR3 length: 15 residues.

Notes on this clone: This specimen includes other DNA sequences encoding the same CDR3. The CDR3: CASRWTGGPDTQYF. CDR3 sequence (DNA): TGTGCCTCCCGGTGGACAGGGGGCCCAGATACGCAGTATTTT. The chain combines TRBV19 with TRBJ2-3; 11 positions match TRBD1. In germline, CDR1 is LNHDA, CDR2 SQIVND (reference sequence). The CDR3 length is 14 residues. J gave up 4 bases and V 11 bases, and 8 bases lay outside the gene matches.

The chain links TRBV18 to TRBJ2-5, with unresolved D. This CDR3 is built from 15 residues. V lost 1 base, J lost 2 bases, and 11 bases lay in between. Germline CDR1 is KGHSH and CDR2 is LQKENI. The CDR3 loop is CASSPRSSPQETQYF. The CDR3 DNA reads TGTGCCAGCTCACCACGGAGTAGCCCTCAAGAGACCCAGTACTTC.

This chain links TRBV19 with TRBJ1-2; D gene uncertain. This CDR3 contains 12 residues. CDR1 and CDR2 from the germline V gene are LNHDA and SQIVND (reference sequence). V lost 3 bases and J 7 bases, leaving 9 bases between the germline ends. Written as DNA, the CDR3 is TGTGCCAGTAGTATCGGGGTTTCTGGCTACACCTTC. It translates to CASSIGVSGYTF.

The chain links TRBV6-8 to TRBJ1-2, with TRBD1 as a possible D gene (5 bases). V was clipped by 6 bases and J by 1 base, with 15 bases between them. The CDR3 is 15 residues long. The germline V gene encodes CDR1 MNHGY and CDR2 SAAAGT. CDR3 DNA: TGTGCCAGCAGAAGCGCGGGACCGAGTAACTATGGCTACACCTTC. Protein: CASRSAGPSNYGYTF.

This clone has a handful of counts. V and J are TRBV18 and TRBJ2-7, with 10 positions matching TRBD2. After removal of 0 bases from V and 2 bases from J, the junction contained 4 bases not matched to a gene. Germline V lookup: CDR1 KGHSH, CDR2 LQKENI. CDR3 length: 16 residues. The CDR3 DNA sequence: TGTGCCAGCTCACCACCGAGTGGACTAGCGGCCTACGAGCAGTACTTC. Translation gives CASSPPSGLAAYEQYF.

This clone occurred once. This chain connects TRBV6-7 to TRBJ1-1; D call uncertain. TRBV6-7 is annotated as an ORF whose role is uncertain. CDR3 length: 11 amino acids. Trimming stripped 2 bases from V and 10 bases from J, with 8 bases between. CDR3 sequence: CASSYQGRAFF. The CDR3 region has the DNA TGTGCCAGCAGTTACCAAGGGAGAGCTTTCTTT.

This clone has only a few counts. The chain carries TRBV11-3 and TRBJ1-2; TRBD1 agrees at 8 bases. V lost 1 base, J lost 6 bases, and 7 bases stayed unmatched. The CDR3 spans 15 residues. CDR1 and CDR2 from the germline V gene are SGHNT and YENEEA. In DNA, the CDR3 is TGTGCCAGCAGCTTAGGTCTAGGACAGGGCCATGGCTACACCTTC. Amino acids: CASSLGLGQGHGYTF.

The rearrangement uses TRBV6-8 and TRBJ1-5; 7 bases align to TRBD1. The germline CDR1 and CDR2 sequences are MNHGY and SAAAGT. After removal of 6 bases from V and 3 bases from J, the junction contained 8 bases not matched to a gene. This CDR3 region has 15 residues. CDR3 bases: TGTGCCAGCAGGAGGGGGACAGCAGTCAATCAGCCCCAGCATTTT. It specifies CASRRGTAVNQPQHF.

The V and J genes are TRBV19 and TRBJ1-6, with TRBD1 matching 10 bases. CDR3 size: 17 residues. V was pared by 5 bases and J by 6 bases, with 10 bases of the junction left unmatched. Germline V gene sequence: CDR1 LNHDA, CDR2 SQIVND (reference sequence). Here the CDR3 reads CASSSPTGGIFNSPLHF. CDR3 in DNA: TGTGCCAGTAGTTCCCCGACAGGGGGCATCTTTAATTCACCCCTCCACTTT.

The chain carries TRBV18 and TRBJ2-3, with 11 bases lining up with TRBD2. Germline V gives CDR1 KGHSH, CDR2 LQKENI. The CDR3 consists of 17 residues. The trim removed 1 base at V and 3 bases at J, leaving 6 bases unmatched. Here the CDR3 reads CASSPRELAGGTDTQYF. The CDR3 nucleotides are TGTGCCAGCTCACCACGGGAGCTAGCGGGAGGAACAGATACGCAGTATTTT.

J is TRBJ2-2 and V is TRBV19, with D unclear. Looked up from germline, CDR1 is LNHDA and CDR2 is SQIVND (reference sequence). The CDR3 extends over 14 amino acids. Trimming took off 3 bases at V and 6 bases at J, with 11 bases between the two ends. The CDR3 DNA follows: TGTGCCAGTAGTATCGTGACCCCCCCCGGGGAGCTGTTTTTT. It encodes CASSIVTPPGELFF.

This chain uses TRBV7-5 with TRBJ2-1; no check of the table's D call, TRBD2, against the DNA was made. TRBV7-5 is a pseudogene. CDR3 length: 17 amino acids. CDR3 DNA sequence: TGTGCCAGCAGCTTGGGCCAGGGACTCAAGCAGGGCAATGAGCAGTTCTTC. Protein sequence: CASSLGQGLKQGNEQFF.

For the CDR3, the DNA is TGTGCCAGCAGCCCGGACAGTAATAGCAATCAGCCCCAGCATTTT. This encodes CASSPDSNSNQPQHF. The chain is built from TRBV7-7 and TRBJ1-5, with TRBD1 as a possible D gene (6 bases). V lost 5 bases to trimming and J lost 0 bases, with 11 bases between them. The CDR3 length is 15 residues. Germline CDR1 reads SSHAT; CDR2 reads FNYEAQ (reference sequence).

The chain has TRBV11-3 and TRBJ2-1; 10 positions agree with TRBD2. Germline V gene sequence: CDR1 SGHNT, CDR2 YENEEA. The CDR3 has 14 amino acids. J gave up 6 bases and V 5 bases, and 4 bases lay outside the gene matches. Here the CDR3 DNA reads TGTGCCAGCAGCCTGGGACTAGCGTCCAATGAGCAGTTCTTC. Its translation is CASSLGLASNEQFF.

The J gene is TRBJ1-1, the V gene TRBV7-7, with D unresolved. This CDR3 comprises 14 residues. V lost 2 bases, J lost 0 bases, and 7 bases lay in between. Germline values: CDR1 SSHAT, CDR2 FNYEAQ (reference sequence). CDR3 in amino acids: CASSLRSMNTEAFF. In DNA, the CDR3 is TGTGCCAGCAGCTTAAGGAGTATGAACACTGAAGCTTTCTTT.

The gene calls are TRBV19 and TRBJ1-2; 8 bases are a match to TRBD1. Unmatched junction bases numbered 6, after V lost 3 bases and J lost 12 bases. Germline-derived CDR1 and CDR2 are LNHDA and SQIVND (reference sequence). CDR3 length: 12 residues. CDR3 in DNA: TGTGCCAGTAGTATCCTTGGACAGGGACACACCTTC. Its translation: CASSILGQGHTF.

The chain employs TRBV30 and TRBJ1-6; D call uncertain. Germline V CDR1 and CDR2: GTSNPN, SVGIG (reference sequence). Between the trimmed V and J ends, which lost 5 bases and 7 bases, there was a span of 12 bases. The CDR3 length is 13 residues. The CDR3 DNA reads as TGTGCCTGGCGCAAGAACCCGAATTCACCCCTCCACTTT. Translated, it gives CAWRKNPNSPLHF.